A single T cell receptor (beta chain) is shown here with its context. The target antigen is unknown. This sample is part of a study of CD8 T cells in ankylosing spondylitis. Study-wide points: Ankylosing spondylitis blood appeared to carry a characteristic TCR beta motif of several highly homologous variants.

In making TCR beta libraries, quantitative 5'-RACE with molecular barcodes was used. TCRdb independently ran MiXCR on the 5' RACE reads; one entry per CDR3 protein. This repertoire shows some 800,000 distinct CDR3 sequences, approximately 12% found once; its top ten account for approximately 0.5%. Material: blood, either unsorted or a sorted T cell fraction (not recorded which). This sequence originates from a male donor with ankylosing spondylitis.

The CDR3, as DNA: TGTGCCAGCAGCCACTCCACGACTGAAGCTTTCTTT. The encoded protein is CASSHSTTEAFF. This chain links TRBV7-9 with TRBJ1-1; no definite D call. There are 12 residues in the CDR3. The V gene lost 5 bases and the J gene lost 5 bases, with 9 bases spanning the gap. Per the germline V gene, CDR1 is SEHNR and CDR2 is FQNEAQ (reference sequence). The full variable domain, with the rest looked up from reference TRBV7-9 and TRBJ1-1, is DTGVSQNPRHKITKRGQNVTFRCDPISEHNRLYWYRQTLGQGPEFLTYFQNEAQLEKSRLLSDRFSAERPKGSFSTLEIQRTEQGDSAMYLCASSHSTTEAFFGQGTRLTVV.